This TCR beta chain originates from a study of blood T cell repertoires in COVID-19. For the study at large: The United States, Italy and Spain supplied acute and convalescent COVID-19 samples.

Here immunoSEQ multiplex PCR was the method, and the copy in TCRdb shows in-frame clones only, minus some. This sample has 80,000 to 100,000 clones, with less than 95% found just once. V lost 6 bases and J 0 bases, leaving 11 bases between the germline ends. Germline V lookup: CDR1 SNHLY, CDR2 FYNNEI. There are 14 residues in the CDR3. This clonotype originated in a man between 60 and 75 years old with acute or convalescent COVID-19. The sample consisted of peripheral blood. The chain uses TRBV2 and TRBJ1-1; perhaps TRBD1 as D (5 bases). The CDR3 DNA reads TGTGCCAGCAGCCGACAGCTCATGAACACTGAAGCTTTCTTT. It is translated as CASSRQLMNTEAFF.